This T cell receptor beta chain was captured by sequencing in a study of T cells after yellow fever vaccination. Study context: Preparation of fractions with low cell numbers was performed using SMART-Seq v4 Ultra Low Input. Overall study findings and caveats: Clonotypes shared by both compartments, CD4 and CD8, made up a small share.

The CDR3 is 12 residues long. V lost 7 bases to trimming and J lost 4 bases; unmatched junction nucleotides: 3. Germline CDR1 reads SQVTM; CDR2 reads ANQGSEA. On this clonotype: Antigen unknown.

Synthesis of TCR cDNA relied on 5'RACE template switching, which attached a universal primer site and UMIs. TCRdb processed the 5' RACE reads anew with MiXCR; each CDR3 protein has one entry. The sample holds around 310,000 distinct CDR3 sequences, 3.5% to 4.5% seen once. The clonotype originates from a man between 18 and 35 years old who received the YFV17D yellow fever vaccine. The source was PBMCs, collected 15 days after the yellow fever booster vaccination. The rearrangement joins TRBV29-1 to TRBJ1-3, with 8 bases identical to TRBD1. The CDR3 spells CSAGTGGNTIYF. DNA for the CDR3: TGCAGCGCCGGGACAGGAGGAAACACCATATATTTT. The complete variable domain, with remaining parts taken from reference TRBV29-1 and TRBJ1-3, reads SAVISQKPSRDICQRGTSLTIQCQVDSQVTMMFWYRQQPGQSLTLIATANQGSEATYESGFVIDKFPISRPNLTFSTLTVSNMSPEDSSIYLCSAGTGGNTIYFGEGSWLTVV.